The TCR beta chain described here comes from a study of T cell responses to AZD1222 COVID-19 vaccine. Study results and limitations: Regions 160-218 and 743-854 held dominance among vaccine-associated CD4 TCRs, which spanned spike. The donor cohort was predominantly white British with a female majority, and clonal diversity may have been underestimated.

To note about this clone: Its antigen is still unknown.

The ends were cut back, 4 bases at V and 4 bases at J, with 13 bases in the middle. The CDR3 is made up of 14 amino acids. Germline assignment: CDR1 SGHDN and CDR2 FVKESK. Sequencing was performed with immunoSEQ multiplex PCR; in TCRdb, only in-frame clones are kept and a portion is missing. Of fewer than 120,000 clones in the sample, about 94% are singletons; the top ten hold approximately 2.9%. The sequencing used peripheral blood, collected 28 days after the second AZD1222 dose. V gene TRBV14 combines with J gene TRBJ1-2, with D possibly TRBD1 on 6 matching bases. This clonotype was obtained from an adult who received the AZD1222 COVID-19 vaccine. The CDR3 sequence: CASSPRTAIYGYTF. The CDR3 DNA is TGTGCCAGCAGCCCCAGGACAGCCATCTATGGCTACACCTTC.